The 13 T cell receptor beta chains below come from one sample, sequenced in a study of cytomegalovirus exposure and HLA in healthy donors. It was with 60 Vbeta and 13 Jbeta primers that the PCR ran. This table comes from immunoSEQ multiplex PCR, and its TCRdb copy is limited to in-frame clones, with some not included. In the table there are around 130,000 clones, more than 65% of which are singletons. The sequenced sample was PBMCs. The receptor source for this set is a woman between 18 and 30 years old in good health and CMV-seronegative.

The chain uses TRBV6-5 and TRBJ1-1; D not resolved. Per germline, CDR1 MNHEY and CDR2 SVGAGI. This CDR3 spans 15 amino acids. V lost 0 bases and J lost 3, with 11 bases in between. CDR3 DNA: TGTGCCAGCAGTTACTCAGCCGGGAGGTACACTGAAGCTTTCTTT. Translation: CASSYSAGRYTEAFF.

The chain's CDR3 is CASSRYRVTEAFF. CDR3 coding DNA: TGCGCCAGCAGTCGATACAGGGTCACTGAAGCTTTCTTT. V gene TRBV4-3 combines with J gene TRBJ1-1; D might be TRBD1 (6 bases). The CDR3 has 13 residues. Germline values: CDR1 LGHNA, CDR2 YSLEER. Trimming cost V 6 bases and J 4 bases, with 12 bases left between them.

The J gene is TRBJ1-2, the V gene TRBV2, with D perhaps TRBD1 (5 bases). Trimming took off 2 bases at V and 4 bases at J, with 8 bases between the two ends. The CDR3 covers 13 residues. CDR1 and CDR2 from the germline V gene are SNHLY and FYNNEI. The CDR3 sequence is CASSESGIYGYTF. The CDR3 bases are TGTGCCAGCAGTGAATCAGGGATCTATGGCTACACCTTC.

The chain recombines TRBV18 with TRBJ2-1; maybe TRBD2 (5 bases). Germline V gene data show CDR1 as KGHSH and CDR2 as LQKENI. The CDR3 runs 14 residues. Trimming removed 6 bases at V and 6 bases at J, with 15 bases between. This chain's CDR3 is CASSTRASGNEQFF. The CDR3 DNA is TGTGCCAGCTCGACTCGGGCGAGCGGCAATGAGCAGTTCTTC.

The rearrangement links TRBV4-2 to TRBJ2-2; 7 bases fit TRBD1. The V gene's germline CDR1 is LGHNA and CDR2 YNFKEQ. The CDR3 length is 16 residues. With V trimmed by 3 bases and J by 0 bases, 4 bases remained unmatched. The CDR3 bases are TGTGCCAGCAGCCAGCCGACAGGGCCGAACACCGGGGAGCTGTTTTTT. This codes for CASSQPTGPNTGELFF.

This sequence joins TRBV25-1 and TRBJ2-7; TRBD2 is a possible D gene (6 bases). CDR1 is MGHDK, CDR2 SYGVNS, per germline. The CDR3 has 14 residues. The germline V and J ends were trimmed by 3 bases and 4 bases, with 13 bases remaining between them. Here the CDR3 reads CASSDHGGKYEQYF. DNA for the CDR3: TGTGCCAGCAGTGATCACGGGGGTAAATACGAGCAGTACTTC.

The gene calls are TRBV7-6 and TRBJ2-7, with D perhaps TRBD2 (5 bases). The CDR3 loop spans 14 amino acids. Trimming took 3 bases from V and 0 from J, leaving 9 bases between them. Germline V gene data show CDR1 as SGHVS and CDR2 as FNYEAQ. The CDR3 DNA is TGTGCCAGCAGCTTCGGGGTGTCCTCCTACGAGCAGTACTTC. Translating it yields CASSFGVSSYEQYF. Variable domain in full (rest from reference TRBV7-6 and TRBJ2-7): GAGVSQSPRYKVTKRGQDVALRCDPISGHVSLYWYRQALGQGPEFLTYFNYEAQQDKSGLPNDRFSAERPEGSISTLTIQRTEQRDSAMYRCASSFGVSSYEQYFGPGTRLTVT.

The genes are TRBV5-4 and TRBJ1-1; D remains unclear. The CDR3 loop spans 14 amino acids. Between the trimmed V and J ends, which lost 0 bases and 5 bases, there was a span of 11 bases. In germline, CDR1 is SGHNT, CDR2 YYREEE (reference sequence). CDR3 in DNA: TGTGCCAGCAGCTTGGAGGTGGGAGGGACTGAAGCTTTCTTT. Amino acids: CASSLEVGGTEAFF.

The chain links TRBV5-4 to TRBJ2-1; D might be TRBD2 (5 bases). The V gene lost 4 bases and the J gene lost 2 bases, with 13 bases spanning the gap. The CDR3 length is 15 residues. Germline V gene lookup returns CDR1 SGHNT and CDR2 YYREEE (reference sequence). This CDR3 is CASSPAQRTYNEQFF. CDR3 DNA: TGTGCCAGCAGCCCCGCCCAGCGGACCTACAATGAGCAGTTCTTC. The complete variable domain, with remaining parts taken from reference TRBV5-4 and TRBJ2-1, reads ETGVTQSPTHLIKTRGQQVTLRCSSQSGHNTVSWYQQALGQGPQFIFQYYREEENGRGNFPPRFSGLQFPNYSSELNVNALELDDSALYLCASSPAQRTYNEQFFGPGTRLTVL.

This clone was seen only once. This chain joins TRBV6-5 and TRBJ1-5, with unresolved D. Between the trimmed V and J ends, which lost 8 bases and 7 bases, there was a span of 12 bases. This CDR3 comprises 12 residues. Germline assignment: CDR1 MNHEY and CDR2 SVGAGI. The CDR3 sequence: CASGVIRQPQHF. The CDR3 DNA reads TGTGCCAGCGGTGTAATTCGGCAGCCCCAGCATTTT.

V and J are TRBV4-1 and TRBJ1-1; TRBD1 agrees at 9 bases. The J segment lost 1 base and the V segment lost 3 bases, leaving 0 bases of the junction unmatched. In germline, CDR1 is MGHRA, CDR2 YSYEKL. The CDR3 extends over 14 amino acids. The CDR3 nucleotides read TGCGCCAGCAGCCAGGGACAGGGGAACACTGAAGCTTTCTTT. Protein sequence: CASSQGQGNTEAFF.

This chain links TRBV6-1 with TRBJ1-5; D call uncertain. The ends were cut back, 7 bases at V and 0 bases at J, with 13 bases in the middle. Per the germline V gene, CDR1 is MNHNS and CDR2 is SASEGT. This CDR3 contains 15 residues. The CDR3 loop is CASKRGIYSNQPQHF. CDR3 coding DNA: TGTGCCAGCAAAAGAGGGATATATAGCAATCAGCCCCAGCATTTT.

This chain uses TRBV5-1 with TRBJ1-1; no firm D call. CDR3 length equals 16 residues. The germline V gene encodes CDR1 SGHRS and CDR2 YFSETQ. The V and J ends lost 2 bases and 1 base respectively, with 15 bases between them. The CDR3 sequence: CASSLDPGVTNTEAFF. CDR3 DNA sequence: TGCGCCAGCAGCTTAGACCCGGGAGTCACGAACACTGAAGCTTTCTTT. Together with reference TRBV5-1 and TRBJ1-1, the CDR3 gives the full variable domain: KAGVTQTPRYLIKTRGQQVTLSCSPISGHRSVSWYQQTPGQGLQFLFEYFSETQRNKGNFPGRFSGRQFSNSRSEMNVSTLELGDSALYLCASSLDPGVTNTEAFFGQGTRLTVV.